The 17 T cell receptor beta chains listed next were all sequenced from one sample in a study of shared clonotypes between healthy human individuals. Assay used: immunoSEQ multiplex PCR; TCRdb lists only in-frame clones, some missing. This repertoire shows a few million clones, approximately 93% found once; its top ten account for around 0.4%. Sequencing was performed on naive CD4+ T cells from PBMCs. Subset: CD45RA+ positively selected. Source of these receptors: a man aged 18 to 30 in good health. Some clones in this sample may be carry-over from other donors' samples.

The genes are TRBV7-9 and TRBJ2-7, with D perhaps matching TRBD1 (5 bases). Germline loops: CDR1 SEHNR, CDR2 FQNEAQ (reference sequence). Trimming stripped 5 bases from V and 0 bases from J, with 20 bases between. The CDR3 runs to 17 residues. The CDR3 reads CASSQHPDKLSSYEQYF. CDR3 coding DNA: TGTGCCAGCAGCCAACACCCGGACAAACTAAGCTCCTACGAGCAGTACTTC.

Notes on this clone: This CDR3 is also generated by other DNA sequences in the sample. The J gene is TRBJ1-1, the V gene TRBV29-1; weak D call: TRBD1 (5 bases). The germline gives CDR1 SQVTM, CDR2 ANQGSEA. The CDR3 consists of 12 residues. The ends were cut back, 3 bases at V and 4 bases at J, with 9 bases in the middle. CDR3 nucleotide sequence: TGCAGCGTTGAGTCAGGGAGCACTGAAGCTTTCTTT. Translation gives CSVESGSTEAFF.

The chain links TRBV14 to TRBJ2-5; maybe TRBD2 (6 bases). Per the germline V gene, CDR1 is SGHDN and CDR2 is FVKESK. V lost 1 base and J 2 bases, leaving 11 bases between the germline ends. The CDR3 is 15 amino acids. CDR3 nucleotide sequence: TGTGCCAGCAGCCAAGGGACTAAATATCAAGAGACCCAGTACTTC. Translated, it gives CASSQGTKYQETQYF.

The chain has TRBV7-8 and TRBJ2-7; a possible D gene is TRBD2 (5 bases). V dropped 5 bases and J dropped 2 bases, with 16 bases sitting between them. The CDR3 extends over 15 amino acids. CDR1 is SGHVS and CDR2 is FQNEAQ in the germline V gene. The CDR3 region is CASSQSRGNPYEQYF. CDR3 DNA: TGTGCCAGCAGCCAAAGTCGGGGTAACCCCTACGAGCAGTACTTC.

The rearrangement uses TRBV27 and TRBJ2-3; 11 nucleotides match TRBD2. CDR1 is MNHEY, CDR2 SMNVEV, per germline (reference sequence). Losses at the gene ends were 4 bases for V and 4 bases for J; bases not matched to a gene: 10. The CDR3 consists of 17 residues. Here the CDR3 DNA reads TGTGCCAGCAGTTCCAGCCTACTAGCGGGAGTTCCAGATACGCAGTATTTT. As protein: CASSSSLLAGVPDTQYF.

The rearrangement joins TRBV10-3 to TRBJ1-2; TRBD1 agrees at 9 bases. From germline, CDR1 is ENHRY and CDR2 SYGVKD. The V gene end was trimmed by 7 bases and the J gene end by 1 base; junction bases not matched to a gene: 4. This CDR3 contains 14 residues. The chain's CDR3 is CAITPGQGNYGYTF. DNA for the CDR3: TGTGCCATCACTCCGGGACAGGGTAACTATGGCTACACCTTC.

The chain uses TRBV7-9 and TRBJ2-3; TRBD2 aligns across 13 bases. The germline gives CDR1 SEHNR, CDR2 FQNEAQ (reference sequence). V lost 5 bases and J lost 5; bases outside the gene matches: 4. The CDR3 is made up of 15 amino acids. CDR3 coding DNA: TGTGCCAGCAGCCGGTGGACTAGCGGGGGAGATACGCAGTATTTT. Encoded protein: CASSRWTSGGDTQYF. The whole variable domain, filled in from reference TRBV7-9 and TRBJ2-3, reads DTGVSQNPRHKITKRGQNVTFRCDPISEHNRLYWYRQTLGQGPEFLTYFQNEAQLEKSRLLSDRFSAERPKGSFSTLEIQRTEQGDSAMYLCASSRWTSGGDTQYFGPGTRLTVL.

This clone appeared a single time. The chain joins TRBV7-8 to TRBJ1-1; perhaps TRBD1 as D (5 bases). V was shortened by 0 bases and J by 4 bases, with 12 bases between the two germline ends. Germline V gene lookup returns CDR1 SGHVS and CDR2 FQNEAQ. The CDR3 length is 15 residues. The CDR3 here is CASSLALSGSTEAFF. CDR3 in DNA: TGTGCCAGCAGCTTAGCCCTGTCAGGGAGCACTGAAGCTTTCTTT.

This clone was recorded only once. The V gene is TRBV4-3, the J gene TRBJ1-4; 9 positions agree with TRBD1. Germline-derived CDR1 and CDR2 are LGHNA and YSLEER. V was clipped by 3 bases and J by 4 bases; unmatched bases: 3. The CDR3 consists of 15 residues. CDR3 sequence (DNA): TGCGCCAGCAGCCAGGGGGACAGGGATAATGAAAAACTGTTTTTT. This gives the protein CASSQGDRDNEKLFF.

This sequence joins TRBV7-3 and TRBJ1-2, with 7 bases lining up with TRBD1. J was trimmed by 4 bases and V by 7 bases; bases with no gene match: 3. Germline CDR1 reads SGHTA; CDR2 reads FQGTGA. The CDR3 is 12 amino acids. CDR3 protein: CASIDRAYGYTF. The CDR3 nucleotides are TGTGCCAGCATCGACAGGGCCTATGGCTACACCTTC. Supplemented by reference TRBV7-3 and TRBJ1-2, the full variable domain reads GAGVSQTPSNKVTEKGKYVELRCDPISGHTALYWYRQSLGQGPEFLIYFQGTGAADDSGLPNDRFFAVRPEGSVSTLKIQRTERGDSAVYLCASIDRAYGYTFGSGTRLTVV.

This chain joins TRBV25-1 and TRBJ1-1; weak D call: TRBD1 (5 bases). Germline V lookup: CDR1 MGHDK, CDR2 SYGVNS. V was trimmed by 4 bases and J by 11 bases, leaving 14 bases between them. This CDR3 has 12 residues. CDR3 loop: CASSGPGSRAFF. CDR3 DNA sequence: TGTGCCAGCAGTGGCCCAGGGAGTCGGGCTTTCTTT.

The genes are TRBV11-2 and TRBJ2-4, with no clear D. The CDR3 totals 14 residues. The germline gives CDR1 SGHAT, CDR2 FQNNGV. The V and J ends lost 4 bases and 7 bases respectively, with 14 bases between them. In nucleotides, the CDR3 is TGTGCCAGCAGCTCGACTGCCAAGGTTAACATTCAGTACTTC. Its translation: CASSSTAKVNIQYF.

The chain joins TRBV14 to TRBJ2-1; D is unclear. Trimming cost V 0 bases and J 0 bases, with 9 bases left between them. The CDR3 spans 16 residues. The germline V gene encodes CDR1 SGHDN and CDR2 FVKESK. CDR3 sequence (DNA): TGTGCCAGCAGCCAAGAGCGGATACTCTCCTACAATGAGCAGTTCTTC. Translated, it gives CASSQERILSYNEQFF.

This sequence joins TRBV29-1 and TRBJ2-7; 7 positions agree with TRBD1. J gave up 2 bases and V 7 bases, and 5 bases lay outside the gene matches. Germline CDR1 reads SQVTM; CDR2 reads ANQGSEA. The CDR3 has 12 residues. CDR3 amino acids: CSGTGAAYEQYF. Here the CDR3 DNA reads TGCAGCGGCACAGGGGCCGCCTACGAGCAGTACTTC.

This clone was found once. The chain has TRBV6-4 and TRBJ2-3; D is unclear. Trimming cost V 6 bases and J 8 bases, with 12 bases left between them. The CDR3 sequence is 12 residues long. The V gene's germline CDR1 is MRHNA and CDR2 SNTAGT. CDR3 sequence (DNA): TGTGCCAGCAGGCAAGAAGTCTCTACGCAGTATTTT. It specifies CASRQEVSTQYF.

A remark on this clone: Other DNA sequences in this specimen translate into the identical CDR3. V is TRBV28 and J is TRBJ1-2; D is uncertain. The CDR3 is 12 residues long. V gave up 3 bases and J gave up 5 bases, with 7 bases separating them. Per germline, CDR1 MDHEN and CDR2 SYDVKM. CDR3: CASSLREYGYTF. The CDR3 nucleotides are TGTGCCAGCAGTTTGCGGGAATATGGCTACACCTTC.

The chain joins TRBV28 to TRBJ1-2; the match to TRBD1 covers 7 bases. Germline trimming cut 3 bases from V and 8 bases from J; bases unmatched to any gene: 3. Per the germline V gene, CDR1 is MDHEN and CDR2 is SYDVKM. This CDR3 is 12 amino acids long. The CDR3 DNA follows: TGTGCCAGCAGTTTTGGGACAGTAGGCTACACCTTC. The encoded protein is CASSFGTVGYTF.